This T cell receptor beta chain is from a study of shared clonotypes between healthy human individuals. With 6 bases removed from V and 3 bases from J, the gap between germline ends came to 8 bases. CDR3 length equals 13 residues. Germline lookup yields CDR1 SSHAT and CDR2 FNYEAQ (reference sequence). Whole-study findings and limits: The authors expected sequencing depth to affect clonotype sharing among donors.

A word on this clone: What it binds is not known.

The protocol was immunoSEQ multiplex PCR, while the TCRdb copy is restricted to in-frame clones and leaves out a portion. The sample yields 1,500,000 or so clones, around 98.5% seen once. The sample comprised naive CD4+ T cells sorted from blood. The subset was: CD45RA+ positively selected. The TCR sequence derives from a man younger than 45 in good health. The chain has TRBV7-7 and TRBJ2-2; unclear D gene. In nucleotides, the CDR3 is TGTGCCAGCAGGCCAACAGACACCGGGGAGCTGTTTTTT. Protein sequence: CASRPTDTGELFF.